The 13 T cell receptor beta chains given below trace back to one sample, sequenced in a study of post-analysis software for immune sequencing data. Study-level points and caveats: About five TRBV segments, including TRBV5-6, TRBV5-1 and TRBV20-1, were more frequent in patients than controls.

Prepared libraries of TCR beta cDNA carried unique molecular identifiers. TCRdb reprocessed the PCR reads with MiXCR, giving one entry per CDR3 protein. The table has roughly 800,000 distinct CDR3 sequences, around 27% seen once; the top ten hold more than 0.45%. No antigen is known for these receptors. Source material: blood. The receptors were gathered from a girl aged 5-17 years with multiple sclerosis.

The chain combines TRBV5-6 with TRBJ2-5; unclear D gene. The V end was cut by 2 bases, the J end by 0 bases, with 11 bases between. The CDR3 is made up of 15 amino acids. Germline V CDR1 and CDR2: SGHDT, YYEEEE. The CDR3 is CASSFLHPYQETQYF. The CDR3 DNA reads TGTGCCAGCAGCTTTCTCCACCCGTACCAAGAGACCCAGTACTTC.

This clonotype was recorded a few times. The chain recombines TRBV7-2 with TRBJ2-1; maybe TRBD2 (5 bases). Germline V CDR1 and CDR2: SGHTA, FQGNSA. This CDR3 comprises 12 residues. V dropped 7 bases and J dropped 7 bases, with 11 bases sitting between them. The CDR3 bases are TGTGCCAGCAATCTAGCTGGGAATGAGCAGTTCTTC. Translating gives CASNLAGNEQFF.

The CDR3 region is CASSEFMAEAFF. CDR3 nucleotide sequence: TGTGCCAGCAGTGAATTTATGGCAGAAGCTTTCTTT. V is TRBV6-1 and J is TRBJ1-1; D remains ambiguous. V shed 2 bases and J shed 8 bases, with 9 bases lying between them. Germline V gene sequence: CDR1 MNHNS, CDR2 SASEGT. The CDR3 extends over 12 amino acids.

This clonotype was observed once. The DNA of the CDR3 is TGTGCCAGCAGCCAAGCTCCTAGCGGGAGGGCCCACGAGCAGTACTTC. It is translated as CASSQAPSGRAHEQYF. The gene calls are TRBV14 and TRBJ2-4; TRBD2 agrees at 12 bases. The J call may be faulty, since TRBJ2-7 better matches the DNA end. CDR1 is SGHDN, CDR2 FVKESK, per germline. The CDR3 loop spans 16 amino acids.

The chain employs TRBV14 and TRBJ2-5; 9 bases agree with TRBD2. J lost 1 base, V lost 4 bases, and 10 bases had no gene match. The CDR3 covers 17 residues. CDR1 is SGHDN and CDR2 is FVKESK in the germline V gene. The CDR3 DNA is TGTGCCAGCAGCCCCCCAGGAGCGGGGGGTCTCCAAGAGACCCAGTACTTC. It is translated as CASSPPGAGGLQETQYF. The variable domain in full, with the rest retrieved from reference TRBV14 and TRBJ2-5, is EAGVTQFPSHSVIEKGQTVTLRCDPISGHDNLYWYRRVMGKEIKFLLHFVKESKQDESGMPNNRFLAERTGGTYSTLKVQPAELEDSGVYFCASSPPGAGGLQETQYFGPGTRLLVL.

This clonotype was counted a few times. The chain recombines TRBV12-3 or TRBV12-4 with TRBJ2-5; D uncertain. This CDR3 is 13 amino acids long. The germline V and J ends were trimmed by 10 bases and 3 bases, with 15 bases remaining between them. The DNA of the CDR3 is TGTGCCACCCCGGCTGCGACCAAAGAGACCCAGTACTTC. Translation gives CATPAATKETQYF.

The chain employs TRBV27 and TRBJ2-4; the D gene is possibly TRBD2 (5 bases). The J call is doubtful: the DNA matches TRBJ2-7 better. In germline, CDR1 is MNHEY, CDR2 SMNVEV (reference sequence). CDR3 length equals 12 residues. CDR3 DNA sequence: TGTGCCAGCGGACTGTTATCCTACGAGCAGTACTTC. Translated: CASGLLSYEQYF.

The chain uses TRBV20-1 and TRBJ2-1; tentatively, D is TRBD2 (6 bases). From germline, CDR1 is DFQATT and CDR2 SNEGSKA (reference sequence). CDR3 length: 16 amino acids. V dropped 3 bases and J dropped 5 bases, with 20 bases sitting between them. The CDR3 sequence is CSASDPGGPTNNEQFF. The CDR3 DNA reads as TGCAGTGCTAGTGACCCCGGGGGTCCTACTAACAATGAGCAGTTCTTC.

There are a few counts of this clonotype. This sequence joins TRBV7-2 and TRBJ2-7; 8 nucleotides align to TRBD1. Germline assignment: CDR1 SGHTA and CDR2 FQGNSA. J gave up 7 bases and V 1 base, and 12 bases lay outside the gene matches. The CDR3 has 16 residues. DNA for the CDR3: TGTGCCAGCAGCTTAGGTCGGGGACAGGCCTTGGGGGAGCAGTACTTC. Amino acid sequence: CASSLGRGQALGEQYF.

With regard to this clonotype: The junction shows a germline mismatch at one end, possibly a read error. The rearrangement joins TRBV20-1 to TRBJ2-1, with TRBD2 identical over 8 bases. Germline-derived CDR1 and CDR2 are DFQATT and SNEGSKA (reference sequence). This CDR3 is 13 amino acids long. The CDR3 protein is CSAIGRANNGQFF. The CDR3 DNA reads as TGCAGTGCTATCGGGAGGGCCAACAATGGGCAGTTCTTC.

This clonotype was seen only a few times. This sequence joins TRBV7-2 and TRBJ2-3; D remains unclear. Germline V gene data show CDR1 as SGHTA and CDR2 as FQGNSA. This CDR3 spans 15 amino acids. Trimming took off 5 bases at V and 6 bases at J, with 18 bases between the two ends. In DNA, the CDR3 is TGTGCCAGCAGCCAACACGGTCGGTATCCGGATACGCAGTATTTT. Amino acid sequence: CASSQHGRYPDTQYF.

This clonotype was detected a few times. The chain joins TRBV5-1 to TRBJ2-7; 8 bases match TRBD1. Losses at the gene ends were 4 bases for V and 4 bases for J; bases not matched to a gene: 10. Germline loops: CDR1 SGHRS, CDR2 YFSETQ. The CDR3 has 15 amino acids. The CDR3, as DNA: TGCGCCAGCAGCGGAACCGGACAGGGAAGTTACGAGCAGTACTTC. It translates to CASSGTGQGSYEQYF.

This clonotype was seen a handful of times. DNA of the CDR3: TGTGCCAGCAGGCTGGGAGGGCGGGAGACCCAGTACTTC. This sequence encodes CASRLGGRETQYF. The V call is TRBV12-3 or TRBV12-4, the J call TRBJ2-5, with 7 bases aligning to TRBD2. V dropped 6 bases and J dropped 5; count of bases not matched to a gene: 6. The CDR3 contains 13 residues.